The text below deals with one T cell receptor (beta chain). Its target is not known. The entry originates in a study of vaccination effects on CD4 cells after COVID-19. It was after 10 days of culture that CD4+ T cells were isolated. All study participants received two doses of BNT162b2 or mRNA-1273 vaccine. TCRdb's table, derived via immunoSEQ multiplex PCR, lists solely in-frame clones and lacks some. Of tens of thousands of clones listed, about 74% were seen once; the top ten hold 2.2%. V gave up 2 bases and J gave up 8 bases, with 12 bases separating them. This CDR3 has 14 amino acids. CDR1 KGHSH and CDR2 LQKENI come from the germline V gene.

This TCR derives from a human donor who received a COVID-19 vaccine. Here the sequenced sample was CD4+ T cells from PBMCs cultured without peptide, taken after COVID-19 vaccination. This chain joins TRBV18 and TRBJ1-4, with D perhaps matching TRBD1 (6 bases). The CDR3 sequence is CASSPVRGGEKLFF. The DNA for the CDR3 is TGTGCCAGCTCACCAGTACGAGGGGGAGAAAAACTGTTTTTT.